Only a few counts were recorded for the clone carrying this T cell receptor (beta chain). A 5'RACE template-switching step, the method used to make TCR cDNA, added a universal primer site and UMIs. One entry per CDR3 protein, called by TCRdb with MiXCR from the 5' RACE reads. The sample includes hundreds of thousands of distinct CDR3 sequences, approximately 4% seen only once; the top ten take just under 25%. These data come from a study of T cells after yellow fever vaccination. Study details: SMART-Seq v4 Ultra Low Input handled preparation of low-cell-number fractions.

This CDR3 region has 18 residues. The germline V and J ends were trimmed by 3 bases and 0 bases, with 18 bases remaining between them. The V gene's germline CDR1 is KGHDR and CDR2 SFDVKD. The TCR originated in a young man who received the YFV17D yellow fever vaccine. This specimen was PBMCs, taken 5 days after the yellow fever booster vaccination. V is TRBV24-1 and J is TRBJ2-3; tentatively, D is TRBD1 or TRBD2 (5 bases each). DNA for the CDR3: TGTGCCACCAGTGATGGGTCTTGGGACGAAACTAGCACAGATACGCAGTATTTT. It specifies CATSDGSWDETSTDTQYF.